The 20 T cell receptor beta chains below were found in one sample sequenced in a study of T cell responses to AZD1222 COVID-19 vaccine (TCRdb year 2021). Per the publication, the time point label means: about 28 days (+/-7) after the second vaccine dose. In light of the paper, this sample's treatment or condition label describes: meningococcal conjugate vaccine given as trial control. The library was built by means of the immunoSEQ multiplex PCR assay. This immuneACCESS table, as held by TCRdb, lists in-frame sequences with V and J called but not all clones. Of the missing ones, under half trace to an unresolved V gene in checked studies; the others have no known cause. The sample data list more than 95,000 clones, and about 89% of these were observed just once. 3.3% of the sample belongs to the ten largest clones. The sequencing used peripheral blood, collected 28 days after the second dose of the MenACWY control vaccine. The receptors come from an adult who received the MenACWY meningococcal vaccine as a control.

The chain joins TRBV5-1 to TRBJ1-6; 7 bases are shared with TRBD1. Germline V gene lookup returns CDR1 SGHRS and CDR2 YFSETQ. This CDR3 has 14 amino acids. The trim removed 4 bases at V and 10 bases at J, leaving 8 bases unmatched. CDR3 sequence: CASSLGQEKSPLHF. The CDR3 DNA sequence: TGCGCCAGCAGCCTAGGACAGGAAAAATCACCCCTCCACTTT.

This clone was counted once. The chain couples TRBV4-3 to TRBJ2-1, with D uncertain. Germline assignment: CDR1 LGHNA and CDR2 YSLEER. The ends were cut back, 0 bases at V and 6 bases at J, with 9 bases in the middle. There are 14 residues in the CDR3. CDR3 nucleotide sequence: TGCGCCAGCAGCCAAGATCTTTCGGGCAATGAGCAGTTCTTC. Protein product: CASSQDLSGNEQFF.

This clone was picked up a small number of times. The chain's CDR3 is CASSEGTIQETQYF. The DNA for the CDR3 is TGTGCCAGCAGTGAGGGGACAATTCAAGAGACCCAGTACTTC. V and J are TRBV2 and TRBJ2-5; perhaps TRBD1 as D (6 bases). Germline-derived CDR1 and CDR2 are SNHLY and FYNNEI. Trimming cost V 3 bases and J 2 bases, with 10 bases left between them. CDR3 length equals 14 residues.

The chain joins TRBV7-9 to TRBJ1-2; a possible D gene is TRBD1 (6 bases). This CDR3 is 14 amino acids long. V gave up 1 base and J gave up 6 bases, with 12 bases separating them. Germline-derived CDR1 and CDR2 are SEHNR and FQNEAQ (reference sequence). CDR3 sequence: CASSLGVQGNGYTF. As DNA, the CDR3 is TGTGCCAGCAGCTTAGGGGTACAGGGAAATGGCTACACCTTC.

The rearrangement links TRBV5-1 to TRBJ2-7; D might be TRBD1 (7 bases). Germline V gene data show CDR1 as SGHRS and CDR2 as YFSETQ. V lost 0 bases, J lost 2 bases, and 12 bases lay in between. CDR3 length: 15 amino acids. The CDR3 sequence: CASSLVRGETYEQYF. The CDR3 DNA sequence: TGCGCCAGCAGCTTGGTCAGGGGGGAGACCTACGAGCAGTACTTC.

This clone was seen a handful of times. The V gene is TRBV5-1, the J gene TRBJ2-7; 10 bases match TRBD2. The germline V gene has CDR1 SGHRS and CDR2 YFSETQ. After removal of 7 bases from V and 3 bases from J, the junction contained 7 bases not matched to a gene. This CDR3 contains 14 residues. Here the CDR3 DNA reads TGCGCCAGCGGACCTAGCGGGGGTGGCTACGAGCAGTACTTC. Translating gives CASGPSGGGYEQYF.

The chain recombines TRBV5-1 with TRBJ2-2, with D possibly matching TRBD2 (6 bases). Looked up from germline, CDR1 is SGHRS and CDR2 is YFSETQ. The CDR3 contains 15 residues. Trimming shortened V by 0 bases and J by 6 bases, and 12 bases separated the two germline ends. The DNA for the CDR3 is TGCGCCAGCAGCTTGGCCACGACTAGATCCGGGGAGCTGTTTTTT. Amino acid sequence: CASSLATTRSGELFF.

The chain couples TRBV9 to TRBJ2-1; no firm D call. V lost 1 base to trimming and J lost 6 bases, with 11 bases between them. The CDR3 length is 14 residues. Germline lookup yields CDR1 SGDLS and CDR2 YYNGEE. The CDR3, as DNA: TGTGCCAGCAGCGTAACGGGTCGGCGCAATGAGCAGTTCTTC. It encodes CASSVTGRRNEQFF.

The CDR3 sequence is CASSGTHSGNTIYF. The CDR3 DNA follows: TGTGCCAGCAGCGGGACACACTCTGGAAACACCATATATTTT. V usage is TRBV3-1 (or the pseudogene TRBV3-2) and J usage is TRBJ1-3; perhaps TRBD1 as D (6 bases). With 5 bases removed from V and 0 bases from J, the gap between germline ends came to 8 bases. The CDR3 is made up of 14 amino acids. Germline values: CDR1 LGHDT, CDR2 YNNKEL (reference sequence).

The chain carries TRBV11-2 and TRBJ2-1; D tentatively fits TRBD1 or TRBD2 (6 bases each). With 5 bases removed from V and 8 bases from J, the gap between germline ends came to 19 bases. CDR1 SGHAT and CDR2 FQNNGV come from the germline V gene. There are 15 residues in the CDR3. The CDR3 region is CASSPRVGGFYEQFF. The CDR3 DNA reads TGTGCCAGCAGCCCTAGGGTCGGGGGCTTTTATGAGCAGTTCTTC.

The CDR3 coding sequence is TGCGCCAGCAGCTTGACAGGGTGGGGGAATTCACCCCTCCACTTT. Translating gives CASSLTGWGNSPLHF. V is TRBV5-1 and J is TRBJ1-6; possible D gene TRBD1, 6 bases. The CDR3 totals 15 residues. Trimming removed 1 base at V and 7 bases at J, with 12 bases between. Germline assignment: CDR1 SGHRS and CDR2 YFSETQ.

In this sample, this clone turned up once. CDR3 sequence (DNA): TGTGCCAGCAGTCCCATCTACAGGGGGTCTGACAATCAGCCCCAGCATTTT. It translates to CASSPIYRGSDNQPQHF. This chain joins TRBV27 and TRBJ1-5, with 8 bases that match TRBD1. Per germline, CDR1 MNHEY and CDR2 SMNVEV (reference sequence). The CDR3 consists of 17 residues. Trimming cost V 5 bases and J 3 bases; bases outside gene matches: 12.

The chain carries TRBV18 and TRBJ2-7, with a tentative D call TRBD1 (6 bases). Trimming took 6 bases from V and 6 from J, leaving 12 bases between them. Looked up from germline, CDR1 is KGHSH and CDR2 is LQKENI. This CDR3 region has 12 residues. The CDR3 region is CASSSGQSEQYF. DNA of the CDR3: TGTGCCAGCTCGTCAGGACAGAGCGAGCAGTACTTC. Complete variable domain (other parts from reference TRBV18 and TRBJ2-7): NAGVMQNPRHLVRRRGQEARLRCSPMKGHSHVYWYRQLPEEGLKFMVYLQKENIIDESGMPKERFSAEFPKEGPSILRIQQVVRGDSAAYFCASSSGQSEQYFGPGTRLTVT.

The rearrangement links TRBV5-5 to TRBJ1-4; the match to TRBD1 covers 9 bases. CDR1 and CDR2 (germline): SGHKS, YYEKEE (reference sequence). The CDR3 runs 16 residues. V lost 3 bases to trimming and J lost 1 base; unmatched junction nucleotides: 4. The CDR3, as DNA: TGTGCCAGCAGCTCACAGGGGGCGCAAACTAATGAAAAACTGTTTTTT. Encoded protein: CASSSQGAQTNEKLFF. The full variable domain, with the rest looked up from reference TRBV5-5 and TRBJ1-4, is DAGVTQSPTHLIKTRGQQVTLRCSPISGHKSVSWYQQVLGQGPQFIFQYYEKEERGRGNFPDRFSARQFPNYSSELNVNALLLGDSALYLCASSSQGAQTNEKLFFGSGTQLSVL.

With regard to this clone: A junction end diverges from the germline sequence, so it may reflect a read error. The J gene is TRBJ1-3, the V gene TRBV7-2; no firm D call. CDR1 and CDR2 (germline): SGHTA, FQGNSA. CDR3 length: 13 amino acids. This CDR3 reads CASTGQAGDTIYF. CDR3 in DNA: TGTGCCAGCACCGGCCAGGCTGGAGACACCATATATTTT.

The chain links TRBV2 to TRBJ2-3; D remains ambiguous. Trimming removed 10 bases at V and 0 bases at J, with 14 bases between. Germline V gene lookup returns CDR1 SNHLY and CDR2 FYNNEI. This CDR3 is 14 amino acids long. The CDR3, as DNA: TGTGCCAAGTCGTCGGGTCCAAGCACAGATACGCAGTATTTT. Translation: CAKSSGPSTDTQYF.

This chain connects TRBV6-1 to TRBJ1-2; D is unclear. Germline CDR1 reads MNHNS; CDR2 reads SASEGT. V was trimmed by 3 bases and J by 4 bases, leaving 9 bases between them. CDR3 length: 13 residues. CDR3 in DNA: TGTGCCAGCAGTGAGGGCCGGAGCTATGGCTACACCTTC. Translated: CASSEGRSYGYTF.

CDR3 in amino acids: CAWSVNDVGGAFF. The DNA for the CDR3 is TGTGCCTGGAGTGTAAATGACGTGGGGGGAGCTTTCTTT. The rearrangement uses TRBV30 and TRBJ1-1; the D gene is possibly TRBD1 (5 bases). The CDR3 is 13 amino acids. Germline assignment: CDR1 GTSNPN and CDR2 SVGIG (reference sequence). V shed 0 bases and J shed 10 bases, with 15 bases lying between them.

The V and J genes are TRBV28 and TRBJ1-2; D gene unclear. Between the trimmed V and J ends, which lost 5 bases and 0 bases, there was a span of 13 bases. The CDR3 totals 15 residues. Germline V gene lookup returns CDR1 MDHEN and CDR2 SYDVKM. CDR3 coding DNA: TGTGCCAGCAGTACGACTCCCTTAGCTAACTATGGCTACACCTTC. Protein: CASSTTPLANYGYTF.

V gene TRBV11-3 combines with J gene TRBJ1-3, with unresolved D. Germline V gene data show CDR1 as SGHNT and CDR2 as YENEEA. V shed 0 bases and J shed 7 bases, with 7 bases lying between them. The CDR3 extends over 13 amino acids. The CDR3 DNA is TGTGCCAGCAGCTTAGAACCCCTGAACACCATATATTTT. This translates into CASSLEPLNTIYF.